The rows below give T cell receptor beta chains drawn from one sample of a study of post-analysis software for immune sequencing data. TCRdb redid the calling of the PCR reads with MiXCR, one entry per CDR3 protein. The sample includes under 650,000 distinct CDR3 sequences, about 40% seen only once; the top ten take roughly 1.7%. The specimen sequenced was blood. The receptor source for this set is a girl aged 5-17 years with multiple sclerosis. The CDR3 runs from the conserved cysteine through the conserved F or W. D genes are given only for firm matches. For some rows the clone size is stated as once, few or many, or as a class when expanded; others skip it.

CDR3 | DNA | J | D | size | V
CASSRRTREGYTF | TGTGCCAGCAGCCGCCGGACCCGGGAGGGCTACACCTTC | TRBJ1-2 | . | . | TRBV6-5
CSARPERGQETQYF | TGCAGTGCTAGGCCGGAACGGGGCCAAGAGACCCAGTACTTC | TRBJ2-5 | . | few | TRBV20-1
CASSPGDRGILNTEAFF | TGCGCCAGCAGCCCAGGGGACAGGGGGATATTGAACACTGAAGCTTTCTTT | TRBJ1-1 | TRBD1 | . | TRBV5-1
CASSLAVTAEAQYF | TGTGCCAGCAGTTTAGCGGTGACGGCAGAGGCCCAGTACTTC | TRBJ2-5 | . | . | TRBV12-3/TRBV12-4
CASSYFPYGYTF | TGTGCCAGCAGTTACTTCCCCTATGGCTACACCTTC | TRBJ1-2 | . | . | TRBV6-2/TRBV6-3
CASSYSMMAGSPLHF | TGTGCCAGCAGTTATTCTATGATGGCAGGTTCACCCCTCCACTTT | TRBJ1-6 | . | . | TRBV6-5
CASSTRDFYGYTF | TGCGCCAGCAGCACCAGGGATTTCTATGGCTACACCTTC | TRBJ1-2 | . | . | TRBV5-1
CASSLFAAAGPAQETQYF | TGTGCCAGCAGCTTATTTGCTGCGGCAGGCCCTGCTCAAGAGACCCAGTACTTC | TRBJ2-5 | . | . | TRBV7-9
CASSQESRQGGEQYF | TGTGCCAGCAGCCAAGAGTCACGACAGGGAGGCGAGCAGTACTTC | TRBJ2-7 | . | . | TRBV4-2
CSAREVGGGYNEQFF | TGCAGTGCTAGAGAAGTGGGGGGCGGATACAATGAGCAGTTCTTC | TRBJ2-1 | . | . | TRBV20-1
CAINEGDSYEQYF | TGTGCCATCAATGAGGGGGATTCCTACGAGCAGTACTTC | TRBJ2-7 | . | . | TRBV10-3